This T cell receptor (beta chain) was recovered during a study of brain T cells in children with intractable seizures. Germline values: CDR1 ENHRY, CDR2 SYGVKD. Trimming left V 6 bases short and J 1 base short, with 12 bases between. The CDR3 sequence is 14 residues long. Some clones are missing from TCRdb's copy, which holds only in-frame ones; the method was immunoSEQ multiplex PCR. This sample has about 22,000 clones, with 85% to 95% found just once. This specimen consisted of peripheral blood, obtained at surgery. The V and J genes are TRBV10-3 and TRBJ1-1, with TRBD1 as a possible D gene (5 bases). The TCR comes from a boy aged 5-17 years with focal cortical dysplasia and intractable seizures. CDR3 amino acids: CAIRDQQENTEAFF. Written as DNA, the CDR3 is TGTGCCATCAGGGACCAACAGGAGAACACTGAAGCTTTCTTT.